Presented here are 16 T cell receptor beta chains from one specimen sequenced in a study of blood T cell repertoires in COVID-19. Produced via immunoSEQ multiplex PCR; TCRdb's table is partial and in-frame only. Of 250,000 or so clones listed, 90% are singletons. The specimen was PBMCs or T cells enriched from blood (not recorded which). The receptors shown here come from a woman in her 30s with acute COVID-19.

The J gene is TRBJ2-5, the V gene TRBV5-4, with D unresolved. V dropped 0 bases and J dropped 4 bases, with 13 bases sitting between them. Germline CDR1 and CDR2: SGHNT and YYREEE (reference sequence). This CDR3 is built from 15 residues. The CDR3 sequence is CASSLATGRLETQYF. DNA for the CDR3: TGTGCCAGCAGCTTGGCCACGGGTCGGCTAGAGACCCAGTACTTC.

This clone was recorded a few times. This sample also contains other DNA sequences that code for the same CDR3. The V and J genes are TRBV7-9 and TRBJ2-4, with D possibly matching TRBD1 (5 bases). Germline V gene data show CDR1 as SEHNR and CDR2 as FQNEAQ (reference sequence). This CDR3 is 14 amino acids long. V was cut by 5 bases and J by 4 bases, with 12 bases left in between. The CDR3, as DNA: TGTGCCAGCAGCCTTACTGACAGTAAAAACATTCAGTACTTC. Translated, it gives CASSLTDSKNIQYF.

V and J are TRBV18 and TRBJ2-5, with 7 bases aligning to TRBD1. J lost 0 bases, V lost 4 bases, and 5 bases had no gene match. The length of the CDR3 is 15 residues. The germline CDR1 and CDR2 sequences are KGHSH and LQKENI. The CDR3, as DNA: TGTGCCAGCTCACTTTTCGACAGGGACCAAGAGACCCAGTACTTC. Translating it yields CASSLFDRDQETQYF.

CDR3 DNA: TGTGCCAGCAGTTACAGAAGCATGAACACTGAAGCTTTCTTT. Translation gives CASSYRSMNTEAFF. The chain carries TRBV6-2 or TRBV6-3 and TRBJ1-1; D is undetermined. The CDR3 is 14 residues long. Germline V lookup: CDR1 MNHEY, CDR2 SVGEGT. V shed 2 bases and J shed 0 bases, with 7 bases lying between them.

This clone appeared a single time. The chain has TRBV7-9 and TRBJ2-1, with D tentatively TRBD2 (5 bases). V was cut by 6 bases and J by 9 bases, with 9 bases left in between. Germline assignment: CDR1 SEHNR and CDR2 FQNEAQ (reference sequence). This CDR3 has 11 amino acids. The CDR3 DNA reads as TGTGCCAGCAGTCTAGCTGGTGAGCAGTTCTTC. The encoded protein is CASSLAGEQFF.

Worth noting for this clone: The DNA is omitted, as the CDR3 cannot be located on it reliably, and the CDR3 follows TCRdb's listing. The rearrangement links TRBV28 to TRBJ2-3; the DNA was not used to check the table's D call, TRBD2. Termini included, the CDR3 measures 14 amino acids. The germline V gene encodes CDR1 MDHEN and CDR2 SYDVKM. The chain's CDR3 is CASSSSGSTDTQYF.

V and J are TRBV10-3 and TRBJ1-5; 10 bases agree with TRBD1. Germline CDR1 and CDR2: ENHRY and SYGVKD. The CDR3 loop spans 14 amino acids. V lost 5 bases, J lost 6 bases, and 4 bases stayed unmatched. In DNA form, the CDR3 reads TGTGCCATCAGTCTTGGACAGGGGGTTCAGCCCCAGCATTTT. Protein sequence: CAISLGQGVQPQHF.

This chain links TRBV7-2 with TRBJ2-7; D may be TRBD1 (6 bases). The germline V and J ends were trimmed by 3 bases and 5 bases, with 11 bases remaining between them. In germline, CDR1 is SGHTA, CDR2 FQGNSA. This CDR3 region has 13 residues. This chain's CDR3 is CASSLAQGNEQYF. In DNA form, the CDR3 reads TGTGCCAGCAGCTTGGCTCAGGGGAACGAGCAGTACTTC.

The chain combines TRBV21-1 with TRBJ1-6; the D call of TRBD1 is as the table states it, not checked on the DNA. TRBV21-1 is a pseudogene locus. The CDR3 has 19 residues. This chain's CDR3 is CASSKHPQAFGSYNSPLHF. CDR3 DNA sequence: TGTGCCAGCAGCAAACATCCACAGGCCTTCGGGTCCTATAATTCACCCCTCCACTTT.

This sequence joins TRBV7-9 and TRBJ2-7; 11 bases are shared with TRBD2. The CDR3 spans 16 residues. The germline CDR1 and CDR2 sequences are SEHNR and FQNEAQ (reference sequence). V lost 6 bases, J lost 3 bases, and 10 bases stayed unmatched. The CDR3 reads CASSFVAGGPVYEQYF. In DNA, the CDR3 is TGTGCCAGCAGTTTCGTAGCGGGAGGGCCCGTCTACGAGCAGTACTTC.

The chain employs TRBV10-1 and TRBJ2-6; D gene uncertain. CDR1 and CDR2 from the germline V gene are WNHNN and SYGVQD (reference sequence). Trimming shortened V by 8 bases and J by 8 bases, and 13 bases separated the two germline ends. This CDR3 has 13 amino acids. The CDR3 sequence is CASLSVESNVLTF. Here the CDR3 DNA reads TGCGCCAGCTTATCTGTAGAGTCCAACGTCCTGACTTTC.

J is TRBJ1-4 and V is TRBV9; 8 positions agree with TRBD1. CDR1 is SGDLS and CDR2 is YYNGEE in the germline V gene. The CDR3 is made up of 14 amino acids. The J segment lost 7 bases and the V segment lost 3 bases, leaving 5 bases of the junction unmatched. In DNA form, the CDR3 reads TGTGCCAGCAGCGAAGGACAGGGTCCTGAAAAACTGTTTTTT. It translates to CASSEGQGPEKLFF.

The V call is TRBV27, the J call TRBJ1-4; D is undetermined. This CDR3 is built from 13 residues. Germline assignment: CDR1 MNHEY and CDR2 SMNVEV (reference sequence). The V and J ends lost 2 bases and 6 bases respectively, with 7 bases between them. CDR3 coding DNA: TGTGCCAGCAGTTTAGCGATTTATGAAAAACTGTTTTTT. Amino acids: CASSLAIYEKLFF.

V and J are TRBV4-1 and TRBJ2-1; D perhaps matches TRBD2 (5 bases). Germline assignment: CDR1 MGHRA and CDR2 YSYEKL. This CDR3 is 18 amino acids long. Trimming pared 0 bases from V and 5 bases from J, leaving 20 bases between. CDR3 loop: CASSQEGPTRVLNNEQFF. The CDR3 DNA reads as TGCGCCAGCAGCCAAGAAGGGCCAACTAGAGTCCTAAACAATGAGCAGTTCTTC.

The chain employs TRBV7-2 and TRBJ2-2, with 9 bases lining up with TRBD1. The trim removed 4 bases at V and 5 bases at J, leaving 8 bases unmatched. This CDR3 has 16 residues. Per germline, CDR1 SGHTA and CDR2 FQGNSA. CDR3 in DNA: TGTGCCAGCAGCTCTCCGGGACAGGGATGGACCGGGGAGCTGTTTTTT. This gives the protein CASSSPGQGWTGELFF.

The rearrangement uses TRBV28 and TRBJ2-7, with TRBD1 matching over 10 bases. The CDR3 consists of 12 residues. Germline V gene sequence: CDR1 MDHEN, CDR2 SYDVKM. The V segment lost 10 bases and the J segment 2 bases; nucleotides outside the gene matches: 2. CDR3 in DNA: TGTGCCACCGGGACAGGGGCCTACGAGCAGTACTTC. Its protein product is CATGTGAYEQYF.